These T cell receptor beta chains were read from a single sample in a study of OX40 agonist ivuxolimab in advanced cancers. Repertoires were generated with immunoSEQ multiplex PCR, while TCRdb's copy carries only in-frame clones and drops some. This table holds around 1,700 clones, roughly 80% found once. The source material was CD4+ or CD8+ T cells sorted from blood, sampled in a trial of the OX40 agonist ivuxolimab. These receptors originate from an adult with an advanced solid tumor such as melanoma, head and neck, liver or kidney cancer. Each CDR3 is given with its conserved first and last residue. The order of the fields is V gene, J gene, D gene, clone size, CDR3 DNA, CDR3 protein. A D gene is named only where the DNA matches it firmly. Rows give clone size only sometimes, using once, few, many, or a class for an expanded clone.

>TRBV5-6|TRBJ1-5|-|-
TGTGCCAGCAGCTTTGGACATCAGCCCCAGCATTTT
CASSFGHQPQHF
>TRBV20-1|TRBJ1-1|-|-
TGCAGTGCTGAGTTGGGCACTGAAGCTTTCTTT
CSAELGTEAFF
>TRBV7-3|TRBJ2-2|-|-
TGTGCCAGCAGCCCAAAACGATCCGGGGAGCTGTTTTTT
CASSPKRSGELFF
>TRBV4-2|TRBJ1-1|-|-
TGTGCCAGCAGCCAAGACAGGGGTCTAAACACTGAAGCTTTCTTT
CASSQDRGLNTEAFF
>TRBV5-4|TRBJ1-1|-|-
TGTGCCAGCAGCTTGGCGAGGGGCGAGATCACTGAAGCTTTCTTT
CASSLARGEITEAFF
>TRBV27|TRBJ2-1|-|-
TGTGCCAGCAGTTTGTCCTACATCTCCTACAATGAGCAGTTCTTC
CASSLSYISYNEQFF
>TRBV2|TRBJ1-2|TRBD1|-
TGTGCCAGCAGCCCAGGGGGACAGGGTTTAGTCGCGGGGCGTGGCTACACCTTC
CASSPGGQGLVAGRGYTF
>TRBV5-4|TRBJ2-2|-|-
TGCGCCAGCAGCCAGGAGCGGGTGGCCGGGGAGCTGTTTTTT
CASSQERVAGELFF
>TRBV27|TRBJ1-4|TRBD1|-
TGTGCCAGCAGGTTACAGGGGGCATCCGAAAAACTGTTTTTT
CASRLQGASEKLFF
>TRBV29-1|TRBJ1-3|-|-
TGCAGCGTTGCTGAGATGGCGGGAAACACCATATATTTT
CSVAEMAGNTIYF
>TRBV4-2|TRBJ1-1|-|-
TGTGCCAGCAGCTTGGTTCAACGGCTTGGAGGGCCCGATGTCACTGAAGCTTTCTTT
CASSLVQRLGGPDVTEAFF
>TRBV6-1|TRBJ1-2|-|-
TGTGCCAGCAGAGGGGCAGGGGCAAACTATGGCTACACCTTC
CASRGAGANYGYTF
>TRBV7-8|TRBJ1-2|TRBD1|-
TGTGCCAGCAGCTTGGGGGACAGCAGAGATGGCTACACCTTC
CASSLGDSRDGYTF
>TRBV6-5|TRBJ1-2|-|-
TGTGCCAGCAGTGTGGGCGGTACTAACTATGGCTACACCTTC
CASSVGGTNYGYTF
>TRBV11-2|TRBJ1-1|-|once
TGTGCCAGCAGCTTCTCAGGGGAGGAAGCTTTCTTT
CASSFSGEEAFF
>TRBV27|TRBJ1-3|-|-
TGTGCCAGCAGTTTGAGCCTAGGTCCGGGAAACACCATATATTTT
CASSLSLGPGNTIYF
>TRBV27|TRBJ2-1|-|-
TGTGCCAGCAGCTTCTCACGGGACACTTACAATGAGCAGTTCTTC
CASSFSRDTYNEQFF
>TRBV6-1|TRBJ2-7|TRBD1|-
TGTGCCAGCACCCGGACAGGGGTAAGACACGAGCAGTACTTC
CASTRTGVRHEQYF
>TRBV30|TRBJ2-3|-|once
TGTGCCTGGAGTGTCGGGGATACGCAGTATTTT
CAWSVGDTQYF
>TRBV29-1|TRBJ1-3|TRBD1|few
TGCAGCGTGCATATTACAGGGGATGCTGGAAACACCATATATTTT
CSVHITGDAGNTIYF
>TRBV7-8|TRBJ1-1|TRBD1|few
TGTGCCAGCAGCGAAACAGGGGGCGTAACGGACACTGAAGCTTTCTTT
CASSETGGVTDTEAFF
>TRBV10-2|TRBJ1-2|-|few
TGCGCCAGCAGTGAGTTTGAAGGTTTCTATGGCTACACCTTC
CASSEFEGFYGYTF
>TRBV9|TRBJ2-1|-|-
TGTGCCAGCAGCGTTAGGGCCCTTAGGGACAATGAGCAGTTCTTC
CASSVRALRDNEQFF
>TRBV7-9|TRBJ1-4|TRBD1|-
TGTGCCAGCAGCTTGGGACAGATTGCAACTAATGAAAAACTGTTTTTT
CASSLGQIATNEKLFF
>TRBV19|TRBJ1-1|-|-
TGTGCCAGTAGTAACATAAGGAACACTGAAGCTTTCTTT
CASSNIRNTEAFF
>TRBV18|TRBJ1-3|TRBD1|few
TGTGCCAGCTCCCAGGGACAGCCCATCTCTGGAAACACCATATATTTT
CASSQGQPISGNTIYF
>TRBV5-4|TRBJ2-1|TRBD2|-
TGTGCCAGCAGCTTGGGCGGGGGGGCCAATGAGCAGTTCTTC
CASSLGGGANEQFF
>TRBV7-9|TRBJ2-1|TRBD2|-
TGTGCCAGCAGCTTAGCCCGGACTAGCGGGGGGGGTGATGAGCAGTTCTTC
CASSLARTSGGGDEQFF
>TRBV19|TRBJ1-5|-|-
TGTGCCAGCCAGAGCAGGGAAATAATCCAGCCCCAGCATTTT
CASQSREIIQPQHF
>TRBV30|TRBJ1-3|-|-
TGTGCCTGTCTAGGGGCTGGAAACACCATATATTTT
CACLGAGNTIYF
>TRBV6-5|TRBJ2-7|-|-
TGTGCCAGCAGGTCCGGGAGCGCCGGTCTGTACGAGCAGTACTTC
CASRSGSAGLYEQYF
>TRBV6-1|TRBJ1-5|-|-
TGTGCCAGCCGAACCTCAGGGGCACCAAATCAGCCCCAGCATTTT
CASRTSGAPNQPQHF